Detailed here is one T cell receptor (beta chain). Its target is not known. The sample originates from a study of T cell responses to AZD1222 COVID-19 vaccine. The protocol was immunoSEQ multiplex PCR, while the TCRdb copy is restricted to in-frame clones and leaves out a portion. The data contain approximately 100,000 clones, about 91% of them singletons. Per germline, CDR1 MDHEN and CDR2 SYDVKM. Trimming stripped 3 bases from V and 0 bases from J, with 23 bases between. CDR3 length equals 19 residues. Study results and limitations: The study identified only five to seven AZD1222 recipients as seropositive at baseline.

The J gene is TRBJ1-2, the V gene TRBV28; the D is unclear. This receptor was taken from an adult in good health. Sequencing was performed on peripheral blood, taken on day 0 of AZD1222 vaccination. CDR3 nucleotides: TGTGCCAGCAGTTTGTACCGATTTCGGACCCGTAAAGCTAACTATGGCTACACCTTC. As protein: CASSLYRFRTRKANYGYTF.